This entry lists 31 T cell receptor beta chains sequenced from one sample in a study of T cell responses to AZD1222 COVID-19 vaccine. Sequencing was performed with immunoSEQ multiplex PCR; in TCRdb, only in-frame clones are kept and a portion is missing. The data show 150,000 or so clones, more than 85% seen once. The sample was peripheral blood, taken on day 0 of AZD1222 vaccination. The receptors derive from an adult in good health.

The chain recombines TRBV18 with TRBJ2-3, with 7 bases that match TRBD2. V shed 6 bases and J 3 bases; nucleotides not matched to a gene: 9. This CDR3 is built from 15 residues. Germline V gene lookup returns CDR1 KGHSH and CDR2 LQKENI. In DNA, the CDR3 is TGTGCCAGCTCCGAAAGACTAGCATCTACAGATACGCAGTATTTT. It yields the protein CASSERLASTDTQYF.

As regards this clone: The junction departs from the called germline gene at one end, perhaps through a read error. This rearrangement joins TRBV28 to TRBJ2-1; possible D gene TRBD2, 5 bases. Germline V lookup: CDR1 MDHEN, CDR2 SYDVKM. CDR3 length: 14 residues. CDR3 sequence (DNA): TGTGCCAGCAGTTTAGGACTCGGCGCAGAGAGGACGATCTTC. Amino acid sequence: CASSLGLGAERTIF.

The rearrangement uses TRBV30 and TRBJ2-7; D might be TRBD1 or TRBD2, each matching 5 bases. CDR3 length: 13 amino acids. Germline V lookup: CDR1 GTSNPN, CDR2 SVGIG (reference sequence). V lost 5 bases and J lost 7, with 18 bases in between. CDR3 region: CAWGRDPTGEQYF. The CDR3, as DNA: TGTGCCTGGGGAAGGGACCCGACGGGGGAGCAGTACTTC.

The V call is TRBV7-9, the J call TRBJ1-6; no clear D. The CDR3 extends over 14 amino acids. Trimming took 3 bases from V and 6 from J, leaving 9 bases between them. Germline-derived CDR1 and CDR2 are SEHNR and FQNEAQ (reference sequence). Written as DNA, the CDR3 is TGTGCCAGCAGCTTTCCAACAGTTAATTCACCCCTCCACTTT. It translates to CASSFPTVNSPLHF.

This chain links TRBV2 with TRBJ2-3, with unresolved D. Trimming stripped 6 bases from V and 0 bases from J, with 10 bases between. This CDR3 contains 14 residues. Germline V CDR1 and CDR2: SNHLY, FYNNEI. CDR3 sequence (DNA): TGTGCCAGCAGCCGACTTTTGAGCACAGATACGCAGTATTTT. Translated, it gives CASSRLLSTDTQYF.

This sequence joins TRBV7-2 and TRBJ1-1; the D is unclear. The V gene's germline CDR1 is SGHTA and CDR2 FQGNSA. V lost 4 bases and J 0 bases, leaving 12 bases between the germline ends. The CDR3 sequence is 15 residues long. The CDR3 coding sequence is TGTGCCAGCAGCTCCCCCGGTCGCCTGAACACTGAAGCTTTCTTT. The encoded protein is CASSSPGRLNTEAFF.

In this sample, this clone turned up once. The CDR3 reads CASSIDFRGYTNQETQYF. The CDR3 DNA reads TGTGCCAGTAGTATAGATTTCCGGGGGTATACTAACCAAGAGACCCAGTACTTC. This chain connects TRBV19 to TRBJ2-5, with D tentatively TRBD2 (6 bases). This CDR3 region has 18 residues. V lost 0 bases to trimming and J lost 0 bases, with 17 bases between them. Per the germline V gene, CDR1 is LNHDA and CDR2 is SQIVND (reference sequence).

CDR3 region: CASSPQTGLYEQYF. The CDR3 nucleotides read TGTGCCAGCAGCCCACAAACAGGTCTCTACGAGCAGTACTTC. The V call is TRBV7-2, the J call TRBJ2-7, with D maybe TRBD1 (5 bases). Germline V CDR1 and CDR2: SGHTA, FQGNSA. The V and J ends lost 5 bases and 3 bases respectively, with 14 bases between them. The CDR3 spans 14 residues. The full variable domain, completed using reference TRBV7-2 and TRBJ2-7, is GAGVSQSPSNKVTEKGKDVELRCDPISGHTALYWYRQSLGQGLEFLIYFQGNSAPDKSGLPSDRFSAERTGGSVSTLTIQRTQQEDSAVYLCASSPQTGLYEQYFGPGTRLTVT.

The chain recombines TRBV28 with TRBJ2-3, with 7 nucleotides matching TRBD2. Germline-derived CDR1 and CDR2 are MDHEN and SYDVKM. V was pared by 2 bases and J by 6 bases, with 26 bases of the junction left unmatched. The CDR3 contains 21 residues. The CDR3 is CASSLAASGTAPAEFSDTQYF. CDR3 coding DNA: TGTGCCAGCAGTTTAGCCGCTAGCGGTACCGCTCCGGCGGAATTTTCTGATACGCAGTATTTT.

The chain combines TRBV21-1 with TRBJ1-2; TRBD1, the D gene given by the table, was not confirmed from the DNA. TRBV21-1 represents a pseudogene. This CDR3 has 15 amino acids. CDR3 coding DNA: TGTGCCAGCAGCATATTTACGGGACAGAACTATGGCTACACCTTC. Its translation is CASSIFTGQNYGYTF.

The chain employs TRBV6-5 and TRBJ1-1; TRBD1 might be the D (6 bases). The CDR3 is 14 amino acids. Germline lookup yields CDR1 MNHEY and CDR2 SVGAGI. Between the trimmed V and J ends, which lost 5 bases and 2 bases, there was a span of 12 bases. CDR3 DNA: TGTGCCAGCAGTAAGACAGGACGAAACACTGAAGCTTTCTTT. Its protein product is CASSKTGRNTEAFF.

The chain joins TRBV25-1 to TRBJ1-2, with 8 bases that match TRBD1. V was clipped by 4 bases and J by 6 bases; unmatched bases: 7. The germline V gene encodes CDR1 MGHDK and CDR2 SYGVNS. This CDR3 is 14 amino acids long. The CDR3 nucleotides read TGTGCCAGCAGTGGGGAAGGGACAGGTCATGGCTACACCTTC. This translates into CASSGEGTGHGYTF.

V gene TRBV19 combines with J gene TRBJ1-5; D is possibly TRBD1 (6 bases). Trimming stripped 5 bases from V and 2 bases from J, with 16 bases between. Germline-derived CDR1 and CDR2 are LNHDA and SQIVND (reference sequence). The CDR3 loop spans 16 amino acids. CDR3 amino acids: CASSPRGSVGNQPQHF. The DNA for the CDR3 is TGTGCCAGTAGTCCCAGGGGTAGCGTTGGCAATCAGCCCCAGCATTTT. The full variable domain, its missing parts supplied by reference TRBV19 and TRBJ1-5, is DGGITQSPKYLFRKEGQNVTLSCEQNLNHDAMYWYRQDPGQGLRLIYYSQIVNDFQKGDIAEGYSVSREKKESFPLTVTSAQKNPTAFYLCASSPRGSVGNQPQHFGDGTRLSIL.

This chain links TRBV19 with TRBJ1-4, with a possible D match to TRBD1 (6 bases). Trimming cost V 6 bases and J 7 bases, with 12 bases left between them. CDR1 LNHDA and CDR2 SQIVND come from the germline V gene (reference sequence). The length of the CDR3 is 13 residues. The chain's CDR3 is CASRQGRVEKLFF. As DNA, the CDR3 is TGTGCCAGTAGACAGGGTCGGGTTGAAAAACTGTTTTTT. The entire variable domain, with the rest obtained from reference TRBV19 and TRBJ1-4, is as follows: DGGITQSPKYLFRKEGQNVTLSCEQNLNHDAMYWYRQDPGQGLRLIYYSQIVNDFQKGDIAEGYSVSREKKESFPLTVTSAQKNPTAFYLCASRQGRVEKLFFGSGTQLSVL.

The V and J genes are TRBV25-1 and TRBJ1-2, with a tentative D call TRBD1 (6 bases). This CDR3 spans 15 amino acids. The germline V gene encodes CDR1 MGHDK and CDR2 SYGVNS. The V and J ends lost 4 bases and 5 bases respectively, with 17 bases between them. CDR3 sequence reads: CASSAAGTLYYGYTF. The CDR3 region has the DNA TGTGCCAGCAGTGCGGCCGGGACACTTTATTATGGCTACACCTTC.

The V call is TRBV6-5, the J call TRBJ1-5; no firm D call. CDR3 length equals 12 residues. Germline CDR1 is MNHEY and CDR2 is SVGAGI. V lost 5 bases and J lost 3, with 5 bases in between. CDR3 sequence reads: CASSTTNQPQHF. As DNA, the CDR3 is TGTGCCAGCAGTACTACCAATCAGCCCCAGCATTTT.

In regard to this clone: No conserved phenylalanine or tryptophan is present at the end of the CDR3, so a read error is the likely explanation. The DNA is omitted, as the CDR3 cannot be located on it reliably, and the CDR3 follows TCRdb's listing. This chain connects TRBV5-1 to TRBJ1-4. The CDR3 numbers 9 amino acids, ends counted. CDR1 is SGHRS and CDR2 is YFSETQ in the germline V gene. The CDR3 sequence is CASSSTPLE.

V and J are TRBV11-3 and TRBJ2-7; D might be TRBD2 (5 bases). Germline lookup yields CDR1 SGHNT and CDR2 YENEEA. This CDR3 contains 15 residues. Trimming pared 5 bases from V and 0 bases from J, leaving 14 bases between. The CDR3 sequence: CASSISSGSSYEQYF. The CDR3 nucleotides are TGTGCCAGCAGCATATCATCGGGGAGCTCCTACGAGCAGTACTTC.

This chain connects TRBV19 to TRBJ2-3, with 7 bases aligning to TRBD2. The germline gives CDR1 LNHDA, CDR2 SQIVND (reference sequence). After removal of 5 bases from V and 4 bases from J, the junction contained 9 bases not matched to a gene. The CDR3 runs 15 residues. The CDR3 nucleotides are TGTGCCAGTAGTCTTTCCGCGGGAGCGGCAGATACGCAGTATTTT. Its protein product is CASSLSAGAADTQYF.

The V gene is TRBV15, the J gene TRBJ2-3; D ambiguous. Germline-derived CDR1 and CDR2 are LNHNV and YYDKDF (reference sequence). V lost 3 bases, J lost 1 base, and 8 bases lay in between. The CDR3 runs 14 residues. This CDR3 is CATSRSRGTDTQYF. CDR3 sequence (DNA): TGTGCCACCAGCAGGTCACGAGGCACAGATACGCAGTATTTT.

V is TRBV11-2 and J is TRBJ2-5; TRBD2 is a possible D gene (5 bases). V lost 5 bases, J lost 2 bases, and 12 bases lay in between. This CDR3 has 14 residues. Germline V gives CDR1 SGHAT, CDR2 FQNNGV. CDR3 sequence reads: CASSPQAVQETQYF. DNA of the CDR3: TGTGCCAGCAGCCCGCAAGCGGTACAAGAGACCCAGTACTTC.

This clone was counted once. The chain recombines TRBV27 with TRBJ2-2; D perhaps matches TRBD2 (7 bases). V was cut by 2 bases and J by 7 bases, with 11 bases left in between. This CDR3 spans 14 amino acids. Germline CDR1 is MNHEY and CDR2 is SMNVEV (reference sequence). The CDR3 bases are TGTGCCAGCAGTTTAGGGGGGGCTGGCGGGGAGCTGTTTTTT. The encoded protein is CASSLGGAGGELFF.

The V call is TRBV6-5, the J call TRBJ1-4; D is unclear. CDR1 is MNHEY and CDR2 is SVGAGI in the germline V gene. V was trimmed by 6 bases and J by 3 bases, leaving 8 bases between them. The CDR3 contains 13 residues. CDR3 region: CASRRSANEKLFF. Here the CDR3 DNA reads TGTGCCAGCAGGAGGTCGGCTAATGAAAAACTGTTTTTT.

This sequence joins TRBV15 and TRBJ2-1, with unresolved D. CDR1 is LNHNV, CDR2 YYDKDF, per germline (reference sequence). This CDR3 has 13 residues. Trimming cost V 2 bases and J 8 bases, with 10 bases left between them. The CDR3 DNA is TGTGCCACCAGCAGACTTTTAGGTGATGAGCAGTTCTTC. Residues: CATSRLLGDEQFF. Complete variable domain (other parts from reference TRBV15 and TRBJ2-1): DAMVIQNPRYQVTQFGKPVTLSCSQTLNHNVMYWYQQKSSQAPKLLFHYYDKDFNNEADTPDNFQSRRPNTSFCFLDIRSPGLGDTAMYLCATSRLLGDEQFFGPGTRLTVL.

The chain links TRBV19 to TRBJ1-1; possibly TRBD1 for D (5 bases). Germline CDR1 LNHDA, CDR2 SQIVND (reference sequence). The CDR3 is made up of 13 amino acids. V was clipped by 7 bases and J by 3 bases, with 12 bases between them. CDR3 residues: CASKEGDYTEAFF. In DNA, the CDR3 is TGTGCCAGTAAAGAAGGGGATTACACTGAAGCTTTCTTT.

The CDR3 DNA sequence: TGTGCCAGCAGTGGGGTGACAGGCACTGAAGCTTTCTTT. Protein: CASSGVTGTEAFF. The V and J genes are TRBV25-1 and TRBJ1-1; tentative D call: TRBD1 (6 bases). This CDR3 has 13 residues. V lost 4 bases and J lost 4, with 10 bases in between. The V gene's germline CDR1 is MGHDK and CDR2 SYGVNS.

CDR3 region: CASSLQGANTEAFF. CDR3 nucleotide sequence: TGTGCCAGCAGCTTACAGGGGGCGAACACTGAAGCTTTCTTT. V and J are TRBV4-2 and TRBJ1-1; the match to TRBD1 covers 9 bases. This CDR3 has 14 amino acids. CDR1 LGHNA and CDR2 YNFKEQ come from the germline V gene. J lost 1 base, V lost 5 bases, and 2 bases had no gene match.

The chain joins TRBV12-5 to TRBJ2-1, with D maybe TRBD2 (7 bases). Trimming cost V 7 bases and J 8 bases, with 27 bases left between them. CDR3 length equals 17 residues. Germline CDR1 LGHNT, CDR2 FRNRAP. For the CDR3, the DNA is TGTGCTAGTGCCCCCTTCGGGATGACTAGGGGGGGGTATGAGCAGTTCTTC. This codes for CASAPFGMTRGGYEQFF.

This chain uses TRBV11-1 with TRBJ2-1; TRBD2 aligns across 8 bases. The CDR3 extends over 16 amino acids. Germline CDR1 and CDR2: SGHAT and FQDESV (reference sequence). V dropped 0 bases and J dropped 2; count of bases not matched to a gene: 3. The CDR3 spells CASSLALAVAYNEQFF. CDR3 bases: TGTGCCAGCAGCTTAGCACTAGCGGTCGCCTACAATGAGCAGTTCTTC.

This rearrangement joins TRBV7-9 to TRBJ2-1; tentatively, D is TRBD2 (6 bases). The CDR3 contains 15 residues. The germline V gene encodes CDR1 SEHNR and CDR2 FQNEAQ (reference sequence). Trimming took 5 bases from V and 7 from J, leaving 18 bases between them. CDR3 bases: TGTGCCAGCAGCGCCCGGACTACCTCCTGGAATGAGCAGTTCTTC. Its translation: CASSARTTSWNEQFF.

The chain's CDR3 is CAWNEIGNQPQHF. In DNA form, the CDR3 reads TGTGCCTGGAACGAGATTGGCAATCAGCCCCAGCATTTT. The rearrangement uses TRBV30 and TRBJ1-5, with no clear D. Germline V lookup: CDR1 GTSNPN, CDR2 SVGIG (reference sequence). The CDR3 totals 13 residues. V dropped 4 bases and J dropped 2 bases, with 9 bases sitting between them.